The next 24 T cell receptor beta chains were all read from a single sample in a study of response to subunit inactivated influenza vaccine. Using its own MiXCR run on the RT-PCR reads, TCRdb lists one record per CDR3 protein. The sample has 280,000 or so distinct CDR3 sequences, around a fifth seen once; the top ten hold roughly 10%. The specimen comprised PBMCs from blood, sampled 21 months after vaccination. Source of these receptors: a man aged 45-69 years who received an inactivated influenza vaccine.

This clonotype was detected only a few times. The chain carries TRBV28 and TRBJ1-5; 11 bases are a match to TRBD1. V trimming: 6 bases; J trimming: 3 bases; junction bases outside the gene matches: 7. Germline CDR1 and CDR2: MDHEN and SYDVKM. The CDR3 runs 16 residues. The CDR3, as DNA: TGTGCCAGCAGGGATCGGACAGGGGGCCTCAATCAGCCCCAGCATTTT. Its translation is CASRDRTGGLNQPQHF.

This clonotype was found a few times. This rearrangement joins TRBV7-2 to TRBJ1-2, with 9 bases aligning to TRBD1. With V trimmed by 2 bases and J by 7 bases, 14 bases remained unmatched. The CDR3 extends over 17 amino acids. Germline CDR1 and CDR2: SGHTA and FQGNSA. In DNA form, the CDR3 reads TGTGCCAGCAGCTTAAATGGCGGGACAGGGTTTACTGGTGGCTACACCTTC. Its protein product is CASSLNGGTGFTGGYTF.

This chain connects TRBV28 to TRBJ2-3; D remains ambiguous. The CDR3 consists of 12 residues. CDR1 is MDHEN and CDR2 is SYDVKM in the germline V gene. Trimming pared 5 bases from V and 4 bases from J, leaving 7 bases between. CDR3 region: CASSQASDTQYF. The CDR3 DNA follows: TGTGCCAGCAGTCAGGCGTCAGATACGCAGTATTTT. The whole variable domain, filled in from reference TRBV28 and TRBJ2-3, reads DVKVTQSSRYLVKRTGEKVFLECVQDMDHENMFWYRQDPGLGLRLIYFSYDVKMKEKGDIPEGYSVSREKKERFSLILESASTNQTSMYLCASSQASDTQYFGPGTRLTVL.

A few counts support this clonotype. The chain employs TRBV6-2 or TRBV6-3 and TRBJ2-3; D may be TRBD2 (9 bases). The germline V and J ends were trimmed by 2 bases and 3 bases, with 24 bases remaining between them. The CDR3 totals 19 residues. Germline CDR1 is MNHEY and CDR2 is SVGEGT. The CDR3 reads CASSYRQGRSGGITDTQYF. DNA for the CDR3: TGTGCCAGCAGTTACCGACAGGGGCGCAGCGGGGGGATTACAGATACGCAGTATTTT.

The chain uses TRBV12-3 or TRBV12-4 and TRBJ2-5, with 10 bases identical to TRBD2. J gave up 5 bases and V 5 bases, and 5 bases lay outside the gene matches. The CDR3 is 14 residues long. The CDR3 region is CASSPTSGVETQYF. The CDR3 bases are TGTGCCAGCAGTCCCACTAGCGGGGTTGAGACCCAGTACTTC.

This clonotype has a handful of counts. This sequence joins TRBV14 and TRBJ1-1; TRBD1 might be the D (6 bases). V gave up 4 bases and J gave up 6 bases, with 18 bases separating them. The CDR3 extends over 15 amino acids. Germline V lookup: CDR1 SGHDN, CDR2 FVKESK. CDR3 DNA sequence: TGTGCCAGCAGCCGACACAGGGAAGGCTGGGCTGAAGCTTTCTTT. Translating it yields CASSRHREGWAEAFF.

In this sample, this clonotype turned up a few times. This chain connects TRBV29-1 to TRBJ1-1, with 7 bases identical to TRBD1. V was clipped by 8 bases and J by 1 base; unmatched bases: 7. This CDR3 spans 13 amino acids. Germline CDR1 reads SQVTM; CDR2 reads ANQGSEA. Written as DNA, the CDR3 is TGCAGCTTCCGGACAGGTACGAACACTGAAGCTTTCTTT. Its protein is CSFRTGTNTEAFF. Together with reference TRBV29-1 and TRBJ1-1, the CDR3 gives the full variable domain: SAVISQKPSRDICQRGTSLTIQCQVDSQVTMMFWYRQQPGQSLTLIATANQGSEATYESGFVIDKFPISRPNLTFSTLTVSNMSPEDSSIYLCSFRTGTNTEAFFGQGTRLTVV.

At least ten counts were recorded for this clonotype. V is TRBV29-1 and J is TRBJ1-1, with D uncertain. This CDR3 spans 14 amino acids. The germline V gene has CDR1 SQVTM and CDR2 ANQGSEA. V lost 3 bases and J 5 bases, leaving 16 bases between the germline ends. The CDR3 reads CSVESTRGVTEAFF. CDR3 coding DNA: TGCAGCGTTGAGTCCACCCGGGGTGTTACTGAAGCTTTCTTT.

This clonotype came up a few times. The V call is TRBV6-5, the J call TRBJ1-1; 8 bases fit TRBD1. Germline V CDR1 and CDR2: MNHEY, SVGAGI. J gave up 1 base and V 0 bases, and 10 bases lay outside the gene matches. The CDR3 runs to 18 residues. CDR3 in DNA: TGTGCCAGCAGTTACTCGGGGGGTACAGGGGGGCCGAACACTGAAGCTTTCTTT. It yields the protein CASSYSGGTGGPNTEAFF.

V gene TRBV20-1 combines with J gene TRBJ1-1, with D perhaps matching TRBD1 (5 bases). The CDR3 covers 14 residues. Germline-derived CDR1 and CDR2 are DFQATT and SNEGSKA (reference sequence). The germline V and J ends were trimmed by 1 base and 0 bases, with 9 bases remaining between them. For the CDR3, the DNA is TGCAGTGCTAGAGCTGGACATTTGAACACTGAAGCTTTCTTT. This codes for CSARAGHLNTEAFF.

This clonotype appeared a few times. The V and J genes are TRBV4-1 and TRBJ2-4; D gene ambiguous. The CDR3 consists of 16 residues. V was trimmed by 0 bases and J by 9 bases, leaving 18 bases between them. Germline CDR1 reads MGHRA; CDR2 reads YSYEKL. The CDR3 is CASSQDSWARSSIQYF. The DNA of the CDR3 is TGCGCCAGCAGCCAAGATTCGTGGGCACGGTCATCCATTCAGTACTTC.

V is TRBV20-1 and J is TRBJ1-5; D is undetermined. Germline V lookup: CDR1 DFQATT, CDR2 SNEGSKA (reference sequence). Trimming took off 0 bases at V and 0 bases at J, with 3 bases between the two ends. The CDR3 is made up of 13 amino acids. CDR3 residues: CSAREVSNQPQHF. DNA of the CDR3: TGCAGTGCTAGAGAGGTTAGCAATCAGCCCCAGCATTTT.

This clonotype has just a few counts. The CDR3 coding sequence is TGTGCCAGCTCACCACCCCAGTCGGGGACCCAGTACTTC. Translated, it gives CASSPPQSGTQYF. V and J are TRBV18 and TRBJ2-5, with D uncertain. V was trimmed by 0 bases and J by 7 bases, leaving 9 bases between them. The V gene's germline CDR1 is KGHSH and CDR2 LQKENI. The CDR3 covers 13 residues.

The CDR3 loop is CASTLGGEPDTQYF. As DNA, the CDR3 is TGTGCCAGTACCCTAGGAGGGGAACCAGATACGCAGTATTTT. The V call is TRBV19, the J call TRBJ2-3, with D tentatively TRBD2 (6 bases). Germline values: CDR1 LNHDA, CDR2 SQIVND (reference sequence). This CDR3 region has 14 residues. V lost 7 bases, J lost 4 bases, and 15 bases lay in between.

The table lists this clonotype with a few counts. The chain joins TRBV7-8 to TRBJ1-3; no firm D call. The CDR3 covers 14 residues. Trimming pared 1 base from V and 4 bases from J, leaving 8 bases between. CDR1 and CDR2 from the germline V gene are SGHVS and FQNEAQ. The CDR3, as DNA: TGTGCCAGCAGCTTAGGGTCGGTCGGAAACACCATATATTTT. Encoded protein: CASSLGSVGNTIYF.

The chain recombines TRBV18 with TRBJ1-1; 7 nucleotides align to TRBD1. The ends lost 0 bases at V and 5 bases at J; junction bases unmatched: 6. Germline V gene sequence: CDR1 KGHSH, CDR2 LQKENI. The CDR3 covers 15 residues. This chain's CDR3 is CASSPPRDSWTEAFF. The CDR3 bases are TGTGCCAGCTCACCACCGAGGGACAGCTGGACTGAAGCTTTCTTT.

This clonotype was seen only a few times. The chain links TRBV7-2 to TRBJ1-2; D is uncertain. From germline, CDR1 is SGHTA and CDR2 FQGNSA. Trimming shortened V by 1 base and J by 7 bases, and 22 bases separated the two germline ends. This CDR3 is 17 amino acids long. DNA of the CDR3: TGTGCCAGCAGCTTAGGTCCGTCACTCCCGAGGAGAGGTGGCTACACCTTC. Translation: CASSLGPSLPRRGGYTF.

The chain couples TRBV4-1 to TRBJ2-3, with 9 bases lining up with TRBD2. Germline CDR1 is MGHRA and CDR2 is YSYEKL. This CDR3 has 18 amino acids. V was clipped by 1 base and J by 4 bases; unmatched bases: 12. Here the CDR3 DNA reads TGCGCCAGCAGCCAAGCCCAGGTGCGGGGGGGCCTAGCAGATACGCAGTATTTT. It yields the protein CASSQAQVRGGLADTQYF.

This clonotype was detected only a few times. This chain connects TRBV6-1 to TRBJ1-2; D is ambiguous. The CDR3 consists of 14 residues. V was shortened by 6 bases and J by 1 base, with 12 bases between the two germline ends. Germline V gives CDR1 MNHNS, CDR2 SASEGT. This chain's CDR3 is CASRPTADNYGYTF. Written as DNA, the CDR3 is TGTGCCAGCAGACCGACCGCAGATAACTATGGCTACACCTTC.

This sequence joins TRBV4-1 and TRBJ2-2, with D maybe TRBD1 (5 bases). The CDR3 sequence is 13 residues long. Trimming took 0 bases from V and 8 from J, leaving 7 bases between them. In germline, CDR1 is MGHRA, CDR2 YSYEKL. The CDR3 DNA reads as TGCGCCAGCAGCCAAGAGGGGCGGGGGGAGCTGTTTTTT. Its translation: CASSQEGRGELFF.

This clonotype was recorded a few times. The rearrangement uses TRBV6-2 or TRBV6-3 and TRBJ2-1; the match to TRBD2 covers 7 bases. Trimming cost V 8 bases and J 0 bases; bases outside gene matches: 10. Germline V gives CDR1 MNHEY, CDR2 SVGEGT. There are 16 residues in the CDR3. The CDR3 region has the DNA TGTGCCAGCGTAACAACAGCGGGACTCTCCTACAATGAGCAGTTCTTC. This encodes CASVTTAGLSYNEQFF.

This clonotype showed up just a few times. The chain uses TRBV12-3 or TRBV12-4 and TRBJ1-5; the D is unclear. The CDR3 consists of 16 residues. V lost 1 base to trimming and J lost 0 bases, with 10 bases between them. Here the CDR3 reads CASSLGSLYSNQPQHF. CDR3 nucleotides: TGTGCCAGCAGTTTAGGCAGCCTTTATAGCAATCAGCCCCAGCATTTT.

The rearrangement uses TRBV5-1 and TRBJ1-1, with D tentatively TRBD1 (5 bases). The germline V gene encodes CDR1 SGHRS and CDR2 YFSETQ. The CDR3 has 14 amino acids. V lost 4 bases to trimming and J lost 4 bases, with 14 bases between them. The CDR3 loop reads CASSPGGTGTEAFF. CDR3 bases: TGCGCCAGCAGCCCCGGGGGGACGGGCACTGAAGCTTTCTTT.

This rearrangement joins TRBV4-3 to TRBJ2-3, with D hard to call. V dropped 1 base and J dropped 2 bases, with 10 bases sitting between them. Per the germline V gene, CDR1 is LGHNA and CDR2 is YSLEER. The CDR3 consists of 15 residues. CDR3 nucleotides: TGCGCCAGCAGCCAAGCTTCAACGGTCACAGATACGCAGTATTTT. It codes for CASSQASTVTDTQYF.